These 8 T cell receptor beta chains originate from one sample sequenced in a study of cytomegalovirus exposure and HLA in healthy donors. Researchers ran the PCR with 60 Vbeta and 13 Jbeta primers. Method: immunoSEQ multiplex PCR; TCRdb's copy keeps in-frame clones and lacks some. The table lists 200,000 to 250,000 clones, 60% to 80% of them singletons. The specimen sequenced was PBMCs. These receptor sequences come from a woman aged 25 to 39 in good health and CMV-seronegative.

This clone was observed a few times. The V call is TRBV6-6, the J call TRBJ2-1; TRBD2 is a possible D gene (6 bases). The ends were cut back, 6 bases at V and 7 bases at J, with 16 bases in the middle. Germline CDR1 reads MNHNY; CDR2 reads SVGAGI (reference sequence). The CDR3 is 14 amino acids. The CDR3 DNA is TGTGCCAGCAGGTATAGCGGTAGAAGGAATGAGCAGTTCTTC. Amino acids: CASRYSGRRNEQFF.

The genes are TRBV23-1 and TRBJ1-5; D perhaps matches TRBD1 (5 bases). TRBV23-1 has ORF status, its function being uncertain. The V and J ends lost 3 bases and 2 bases respectively, with 17 bases between them. CDR3 length: 17 residues. CDR3 amino acids: CASSHRGVGCGNQPQHF. CDR3 bases: TGCGCCAGCAGTCATCGGGGGGTAGGTTGTGGCAATCAGCCCCAGCATTTT.

J is TRBJ2-6 and V is TRBV29-1; D gene unclear. Trimming cost V 4 bases and J 4 bases, with 8 bases left between them. The CDR3 has 13 amino acids. Germline V CDR1 and CDR2: SQVTM, ANQGSEA. The CDR3 reads CSVGAAGANVLTF. The CDR3 DNA reads TGCAGCGTTGGGGCAGCCGGGGCCAACGTCCTGACTTTC.

The chain's CDR3 is CASSFTSASTDTQYF. For the CDR3, the DNA is TGCGCCAGCAGTTTCACTAGCGCCAGCACAGATACGCAGTATTTT. The chain uses TRBV5-1 and TRBJ2-3; 7 nucleotides match TRBD2. From germline, CDR1 is SGHRS and CDR2 YFSETQ. The CDR3 has 15 residues. V dropped 5 bases and J dropped 0; count of bases not matched to a gene: 6.

The chain combines TRBV2 with TRBJ1-1; TRBD1 aligns across 8 bases. The junction had 15 bases not matched to a gene; V was cut back by 6 bases and J by 3 bases. In germline, CDR1 is SNHLY, CDR2 FYNNEI. This CDR3 comprises 17 residues. For the CDR3, the DNA is TGTGCCAGCAGCGAACCTCCGACAGGGGCTACAGACACTGAAGCTTTCTTT. Translating it yields CASSEPPTGATDTEAFF. The full variable domain, completed using reference TRBV2 and TRBJ1-1, is EPEVTQTPSHQVTQMGQEVILRCVPISNHLYFYWYRQILGQKVEFLVSFYNNEISEKSEIFDDQFSVERPDGSNFTLKIRSTKLEDSAMYFCASSEPPTGATDTEAFFGQGTRLTVV.

The CDR3: CASSFRPRQGLNSPLHF. The CDR3 DNA sequence: TGCGCCAGCAGCTTCCGACCTCGACAGGGGCTTAATTCACCCCTCCACTTT. This chain connects TRBV5-1 to TRBJ1-6; 8 positions match TRBD1. Losses at the gene ends were 2 bases for V and 6 bases for J; bases not matched to a gene: 10. CDR1 is SGHRS, CDR2 YFSETQ, per germline. This CDR3 region has 17 residues.

The rearrangement uses TRBV7-3 and TRBJ1-3, with 7 bases fitting TRBD1. V dropped 5 bases and J dropped 0; count of bases not matched to a gene: 4. Per the germline V gene, CDR1 is SGHTA and CDR2 is FQGTGA. This CDR3 region has 15 residues. CDR3: CASSLQGGSGNTIYF. The CDR3 DNA reads as TGTGCCAGCAGCCTCCAGGGGGGCTCTGGAAACACCATATATTTT.

This clone appeared a single time. This chain uses TRBV19 with TRBJ1-2; TRBD1 might be the D (6 bases). V was pared by 1 base and J by 3 bases, with 15 bases between. The CDR3 has 16 amino acids. The germline gives CDR1 LNHDA, CDR2 SQIVND (reference sequence). CDR3 sequence: CASSIAPQGGDYGYTF. Here the CDR3 DNA reads TGTGCCAGTAGTATAGCCCCACAGGGTGGGGACTATGGCTACACCTTC.